This T cell receptor (beta chain) was recorded in a study of T cell responses to AZD1222 COVID-19 vaccine (dated by TCRdb to the early 2020s). For the study in its entirety: AZD1222 recipients whose second dose came at about 4 weeks and those whose second dose came at about 12 weeks were combined into one group, since spike-specific TCR depth and breadth did not differ between the two schedules. TCR sequencing was performed for roughly 240 trial participants, of whom approximately 200 were given two doses of AZD1222 and 26 were given two doses of MenACWY control vaccine. Trial participants were enrolled into age subgroups of 18-55, 56-69 and 70-plus years, which contained around 150, 29 and 61 TCR-sequenced participants, respectively.

This specimen's time point label, per the study, means: baseline before first vaccination. The vaccinee samples were drawn from two UK trials, COV001 and COV002, one of which was a single-blind randomized controlled phase 2/3 trial testing AZD1222 (ChAdOx1 nCoV-19) in healthy adults. Trial participant PBMC samples were collected at day 0 and day 28 after the second dose for TCRbeta chain sequencing. General findings and caveats noted by the study authors: Most participants were white British and females outnumbered males, and the authors suggested that clonal diversity may have been underestimated. Because no samples from the day 14 peak response were available, repertoires could be characterized only after the peak T cell response. Nearly half of unique spike-specific TCRs reportedly recognized epitopes outside regions mutated in the B.1.351 and B.1.1.7 variants. Only five to seven AZD1222 recipients were SARS-CoV-2 seropositive at baseline, limiting conclusions about previously exposed vaccinees. In the small 56-69-year group, the increase in depth fell short of significance, most likely because of low power. After two AZD1222 doses, both the breadth and the depth of spike-specific TCRs were significantly higher than at day 0 and than in MenACWY recipients. The whole spike protein was spanned by vaccine-associated CD4 TCRs, and dominant responses were seen in regions 160-218 and 743-854.

Concerning this clone itself: It has no known antigen specificity. Base qualities are not provided; no much larger clone lies one nucleotide away.

The CDR3 regions of human TCRbeta chains were subjected to immunosequencing. The published analysis was carried out like this. TCRs in the repertoires were compared against a reference library of SARS-CoV-2-specific TCRs that had been generated with the MIRA antigen-specificity platform. Breadth meant the fraction of unique TCRs that were SARS-CoV-2-associated, whereas depth meant the fraction of total T cells that were SARS-CoV-2-associated. Each spike-specific TCR was assigned to its reactive spike region and to a CD4 or CD8 class using the MIRA data. Log10-transformed breadth and depth values were compared by one-way ANOVA with Sidak's multiple comparisons tests. Drawn from immuneACCESS, this table holds only the in-frame rearrangements with V and J called that TCRdb kept. Clones are partly lost; checked studies trace under half to an unresolved V gene and leave the rest unexplained. That table gives V, J and clone size, and the DNA gave D and trimming. The sample yields approximately 99,000 clones; 70% to 90% were counted once. Just under 3% of the sample goes to the ten largest clones.

V is pruned by 3 bases and J by 7 bases, leaving 7 bases of the junction without a gene match. Taken from cysteine to phenylalanine, the CDR3 has 15 residues. Here the CDR3 DNA is all that survives: 45 bases in frame from base 1. Taken from the germline V gene, the CDR1 and CDR2 loops are KGHDR and SFDVKD. This receptor was taken from an adult in good health. The source material was peripheral blood, sampled on day 0 of AZD1222 vaccination. The V and J segments used are TRBV24-1 and TRBJ1-4; TRBD1 fits 7 bases in the junction. The bases are TGTGCCACCAGTGATGCCCCAGGGGGGGCTGAAAAACTGTTTTTT. It codes for CATSDAPGGAEKLFF.